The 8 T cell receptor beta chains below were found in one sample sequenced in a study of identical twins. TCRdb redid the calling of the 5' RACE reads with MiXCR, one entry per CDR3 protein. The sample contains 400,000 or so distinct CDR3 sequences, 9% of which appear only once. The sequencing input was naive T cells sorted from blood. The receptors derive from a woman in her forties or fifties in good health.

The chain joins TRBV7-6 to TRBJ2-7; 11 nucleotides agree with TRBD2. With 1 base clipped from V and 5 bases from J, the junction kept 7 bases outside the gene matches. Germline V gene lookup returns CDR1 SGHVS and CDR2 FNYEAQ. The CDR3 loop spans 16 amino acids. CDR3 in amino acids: CASSLDPSGRWNEQYV. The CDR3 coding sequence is TGTGCCAGCAGCTTAGACCCTAGCGGGAGGTGGAACGAGCAGTACGTC.

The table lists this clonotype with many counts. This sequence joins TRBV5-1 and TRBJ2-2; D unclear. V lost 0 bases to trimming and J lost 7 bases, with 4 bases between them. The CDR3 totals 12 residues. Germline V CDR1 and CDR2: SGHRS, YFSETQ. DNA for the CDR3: TGCGCCAGCAGCTTGGATTACGGGGAGCTGTTTTTT. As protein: CASSLDYGELFF.

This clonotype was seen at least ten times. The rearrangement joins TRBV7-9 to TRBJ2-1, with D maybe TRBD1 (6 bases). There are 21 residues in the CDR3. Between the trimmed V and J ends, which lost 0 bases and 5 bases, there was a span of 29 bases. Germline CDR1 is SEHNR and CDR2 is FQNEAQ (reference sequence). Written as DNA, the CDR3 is TGTGCCAGCAGCTTAGCCGAGGGCCTGGGGCCAGCAGGGGAGAGTCACAATGAGCAGTTCTTC. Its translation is CASSLAEGLGPAGESHNEQFF.

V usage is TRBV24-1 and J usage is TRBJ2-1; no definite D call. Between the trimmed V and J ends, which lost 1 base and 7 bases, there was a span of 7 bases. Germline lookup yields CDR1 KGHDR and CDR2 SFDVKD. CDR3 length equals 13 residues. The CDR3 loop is CATSDFSKNEQFF. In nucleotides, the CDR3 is TGTGCCACCAGTGATTTTAGCAAAAATGAGCAGTTCTTC.

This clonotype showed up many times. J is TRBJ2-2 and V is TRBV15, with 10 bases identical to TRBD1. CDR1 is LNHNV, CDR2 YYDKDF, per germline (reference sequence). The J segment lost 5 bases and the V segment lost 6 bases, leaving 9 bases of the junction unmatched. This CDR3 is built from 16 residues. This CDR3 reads CATRGFGQGGTGELFF. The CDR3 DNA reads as TGTGCCACCAGGGGCTTTGGACAGGGGGGGACCGGGGAGCTGTTTTTT.

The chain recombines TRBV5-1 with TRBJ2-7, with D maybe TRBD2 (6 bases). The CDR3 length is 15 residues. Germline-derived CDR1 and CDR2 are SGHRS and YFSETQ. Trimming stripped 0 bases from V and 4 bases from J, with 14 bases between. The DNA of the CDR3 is TGCGCCAGCAGCTTGGGCGGTAGCGGTCGGTACGAGCAGTACTTC. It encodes CASSLGGSGRYEQYF.

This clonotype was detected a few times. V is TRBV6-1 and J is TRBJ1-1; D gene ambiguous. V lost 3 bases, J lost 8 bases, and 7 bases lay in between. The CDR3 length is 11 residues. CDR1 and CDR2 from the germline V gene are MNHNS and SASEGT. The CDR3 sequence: CASSDGPEAFF. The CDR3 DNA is TGTGCCAGCAGTGACGGTCCAGAAGCTTTCTTT.

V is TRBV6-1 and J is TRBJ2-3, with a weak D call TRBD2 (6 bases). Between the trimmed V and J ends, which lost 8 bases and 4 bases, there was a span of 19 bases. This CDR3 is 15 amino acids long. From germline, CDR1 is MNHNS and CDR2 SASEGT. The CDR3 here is CASPRRDSQADTQYF. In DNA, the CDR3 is TGTGCCAGCCCAAGGCGGGACTCCCAAGCAGATACGCAGTATTTT.